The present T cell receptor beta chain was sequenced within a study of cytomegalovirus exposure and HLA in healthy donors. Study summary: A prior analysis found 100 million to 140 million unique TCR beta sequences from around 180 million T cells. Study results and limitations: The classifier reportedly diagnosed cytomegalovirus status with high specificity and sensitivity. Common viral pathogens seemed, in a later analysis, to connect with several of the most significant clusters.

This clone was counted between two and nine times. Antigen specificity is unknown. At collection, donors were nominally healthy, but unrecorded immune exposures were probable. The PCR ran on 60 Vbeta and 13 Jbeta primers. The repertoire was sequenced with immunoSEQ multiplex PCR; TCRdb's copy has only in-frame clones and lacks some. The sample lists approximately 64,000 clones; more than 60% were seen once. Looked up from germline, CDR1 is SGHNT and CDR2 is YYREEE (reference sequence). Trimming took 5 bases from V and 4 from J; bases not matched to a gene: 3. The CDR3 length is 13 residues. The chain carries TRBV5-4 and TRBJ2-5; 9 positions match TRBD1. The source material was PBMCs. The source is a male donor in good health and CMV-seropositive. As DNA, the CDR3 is TGTGCCAGCAGTCGGACAGGGGCAGAGACCCAGTACTTC. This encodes CASSRTGAETQYF.